Each of the 14 T cell receptor beta chains below was sequenced from the same sample in a study of cytotoxic CD8 clonotypes in ibrutinib-treated CLL. Measured with immunoSEQ multiplex PCR; TCRdb has only the in-frame clones, and not every one. The table records some 290,000 clones, about 80% of them present only once. The sequenced sample was PBMCs, obtained before ibrutinib treatment. Every receptor here comes from a human donor with chronic lymphocytic leukemia.

The CDR3 loop reads CATSTHRGLNTEAFF. CDR3 nucleotide sequence: TGTGCCACCAGCACCCACAGGGGGTTGAACACTGAAGCTTTCTTT. The chain combines TRBV15 with TRBJ1-1, with 8 positions matching TRBD1. The CDR3 is made up of 15 amino acids. The germline V gene encodes CDR1 LNHNV and CDR2 YYDKDF (reference sequence). With V trimmed by 4 bases and J by 0 bases, 4 bases remained unmatched.

This clone has a single count. The chain combines TRBV4-3 with TRBJ2-1; D unresolved. Germline V CDR1 and CDR2: LGHNA, YSLEER. V was clipped by 1 base and J by 7 bases, with 8 bases between them. The CDR3 length is 13 residues. DNA for the CDR3: TGCGCCAGCAGCCAAGTTTTACGTAATGAGCAGTTCTTC. It specifies CASSQVLRNEQFF.

This chain uses TRBV4-3 with TRBJ2-1; 11 nucleotides line up with TRBD2. The ends lost 1 base at V and 2 bases at J; junction bases unmatched: 4. There are 17 residues in the CDR3. Per the germline V gene, CDR1 is LGHNA and CDR2 is YSLEER. This chain's CDR3 is CASSQGLAGGPYNEQFF. In DNA, the CDR3 is TGCGCCAGCAGCCAAGGTCTAGCGGGAGGCCCCTACAATGAGCAGTTCTTC.

The chain is built from TRBV9 and TRBJ2-7; 8 nucleotides agree with TRBD2. Germline CDR1 is SGDLS and CDR2 is YYNGEE. Trimming removed 3 bases from V and 4 bases from J; junction bases left unmatched: 6. The CDR3 has 14 residues. The CDR3 sequence is CASSGEREPYEQYF. The CDR3, as DNA: TGTGCCAGCAGCGGTGAGCGGGAGCCGTACGAGCAGTACTTC.

Comment on this clone: The germline gene is not matched at one end of the junction; a read error may be the cause. This chain connects TRBV27 to TRBJ2-2; 11 bases are a match to TRBD2. The germline CDR1 and CDR2 sequences are MNHEY and SMNVEV (reference sequence). The length of the CDR3 is 15 residues. The CDR3 spells CASSKTSGNAGELFF. CDR3 nucleotide sequence: TGTGCCAGCAGTAAGACTAGCGGGAACGCCGGGGAGCTGTTTTTT.

The V and J genes are TRBV6-5 and TRBJ2-1, with a tentative D call TRBD2 (5 bases). The CDR3 sequence is 16 residues long. The V gene lost 4 bases and the J gene lost 7 bases, with 20 bases spanning the gap. Germline CDR1 MNHEY, CDR2 SVGAGI. CDR3 in DNA: TGTGCCAGCAGTTTCTCAACTAGTCTCCCGGGGAATGAGCAGTTCTTC. Protein: CASSFSTSLPGNEQFF.

The chain recombines TRBV7-6 with TRBJ2-7; no definite D call. Trimming stripped 3 bases from V and 5 bases from J, with 20 bases between. CDR1 and CDR2 from the germline V gene are SGHVS and FNYEAQ. The CDR3 contains 16 residues. The CDR3 sequence is CASSLRLGDSWNEQYF. The CDR3 DNA is TGTGCCAGCAGCTTGCGATTAGGAGATTCTTGGAACGAGCAGTACTTC.

The chain combines TRBV7-2 with TRBJ1-2; possible D gene TRBD1, 5 bases. Deletions cut 3 bases from V and 4 bases from J, with 15 bases between. Germline V CDR1 and CDR2: SGHTA, FQGNSA. The CDR3 consists of 15 residues. Here the CDR3 DNA reads TGTGCCAGCAGCTTCGTCGACAGACCCCTCTATGGCTACACCTTC. Translation: CASSFVDRPLYGYTF.

The J gene is TRBJ2-1, the V gene TRBV7-3, with no clear D. Trimming took 1 base from V and 3 from J, leaving 10 bases between them. The CDR3 is 15 amino acids. Germline V lookup: CDR1 SGHTA, CDR2 FQGTGA. CDR3 DNA sequence: TGTGCCAGCAGCTTAAACTCACCATTCTACAATGAGCAGTTCTTC. Amino acids: CASSLNSPFYNEQFF.

The V gene is TRBV29-1, the J gene TRBJ1-2; D is undetermined. The CDR3 loop spans 12 amino acids. V shed 2 bases and J shed 3 bases, with 7 bases lying between them. Germline V gives CDR1 SQVTM, CDR2 ANQGSEA. The DNA for the CDR3 is TGCAGCGTTGAAACTGGCTACTATGGCTACACCTTC. It translates to CSVETGYYGYTF. The full variable domain, with the rest looked up from reference TRBV29-1 and TRBJ1-2, is SAVISQKPSRDICQRGTSLTIQCQVDSQVTMMFWYRQQPGQSLTLIATANQGSEATYESGFVIDKFPISRPNLTFSTLTVSNMSPEDSSIYLCSVETGYYGYTFGSGTRLTVV.

This clone was seen only once. V gene TRBV6-5 combines with J gene TRBJ2-7; D is unresolved. The CDR3 spans 13 residues. The ends were cut back, 6 bases at V and 4 bases at J, with 13 bases in the middle. Germline V gene data show CDR1 as MNHEY and CDR2 as SVGAGI. CDR3 loop: CASRKQSAYEQYF. The CDR3 DNA sequence: TGTGCCAGCAGGAAACAGTCGGCATACGAGCAGTACTTC.

The genes are TRBV7-6 and TRBJ1-1; D is ambiguous. CDR1 SGHVS and CDR2 FNYEAQ come from the germline V gene. Trimming took off 5 bases at V and 6 bases at J, with 10 bases between the two ends. The CDR3 spans 12 residues. CDR3 bases: TGTGCCAGCAGCCCCTGGAGAGCTGAAGCTTTCTTT. It specifies CASSPWRAEAFF. Drawing the rest from reference TRBV7-6 and TRBJ1-1, the complete variable domain is GAGVSQSPRYKVTKRGQDVALRCDPISGHVSLYWYRQALGQGPEFLTYFNYEAQQDKSGLPNDRFSAERPEGSISTLTIQRTEQRDSAMYRCASSPWRAEAFFGQGTRLTVV.

V usage is TRBV5-1 and J usage is TRBJ2-5; weak D call: TRBD1 (5 bases). Germline V gene sequence: CDR1 SGHRS, CDR2 YFSETQ. CDR3 length: 14 residues. V lost 2 bases to trimming and J lost 2 bases, with 10 bases between them. The CDR3: CASSFDRHQETQYF. DNA for the CDR3: TGCGCCAGCAGCTTCGACAGACATCAAGAGACCCAGTACTTC.

V usage is TRBV19 and J usage is TRBJ2-1; D perhaps matches TRBD1 (6 bases). CDR1 and CDR2 (germline): LNHDA, SQIVND (reference sequence). The length of the CDR3 is 16 residues. V was pared by 4 bases and J by 2 bases, with 15 bases between. The CDR3 DNA sequence: TGTGCCAGTAGTACCGACAGGACAGTTACCTACAATGAGCAGTTCTTC. The encoded protein is CASSTDRTVTYNEQFF.